This TCR beta chain was identified during a study of early T cells in non-severe SARS-CoV-2 infection. For the study at large: The study sequenced bulk RNA from unsorted whole blood, with chains unpaired. Findings of the study overall: Anti-spike CD8 specificities were favored by VDJdb matching, whose results missed private and CD4 specificities.

Of note for this clonotype: Its matching antigen is unknown.

Trimming removed 9 bases at V and 0 bases at J, with 17 bases between. The germline V gene has CDR1 MNHEY and CDR2 SVGAGI. The CDR3 totals 15 residues. Researchers attached unique molecular identifiers to individual cDNA molecules. TCRdb called the 5' RACE reads again in MiXCR, with one record for every CDR3 protein. The sample carries about 50,000 distinct CDR3 sequences, around a tenth recorded once. The gene calls are TRBV6-5 and TRBJ1-1; maybe TRBD1 (5 bases). This receptor was obtained from an adult who was a healthcare worker with PCR-confirmed SARS-CoV-2 infection or an uninfected control (not recorded which). Sequences were derived from whole blood, sampled at baseline. Here the CDR3 reads CASPGPQKMNTEAFF. CDR3 in DNA: TGTGCCAGTCCGGGGCCGCAAAAAATGAACACTGAAGCTTTCTTT.